Following are 32 T cell receptor beta chains from one sample sequenced in a study of T cell changes during pregnancy in multiple sclerosis. This table comes from immunoSEQ multiplex PCR, and its TCRdb copy is limited to in-frame clones, with some not included. The profile covers approximately 58,000 clones, with around nine tenths appearing a single time and 1.4% taken by the ten largest. Specimen: peripheral blood, collected in the second trimester of pregnancy. These receptors originate from a female donor with multiple sclerosis, enrolled in a pregnancy study.

The genes are TRBV10-3 and TRBJ2-1, with 10 bases that match TRBD2. Looked up from germline, CDR1 is ENHRY and CDR2 is SYGVKD. There are 16 residues in the CDR3. The J segment lost 7 bases and the V segment lost 4 bases, leaving 10 bases of the junction unmatched. CDR3 nucleotides: TGTGCCATCAGTGGTCGGCTAGCGGGAGATGGTAATGAGCAGTTCTTC. This gives the protein CAISGRLAGDGNEQFF.

The V call is TRBV5-5, the J call TRBJ1-3; 8 nucleotides match TRBD1. The CDR3 runs to 16 residues. CDR1 and CDR2 (germline): SGHKS, YYEKEE (reference sequence). V lost 2 bases and J lost 4; bases outside the gene matches: 8. Here the CDR3 reads CASSFVTGGIGNTIYF. Here the CDR3 DNA reads TGTGCCAGCAGCTTTGTCACAGGGGGAATCGGAAACACCATATATTTT.

The chain combines TRBV29-1 with TRBJ1-3, with no clear D. The CDR3 has 17 amino acids. The V end lost 2 bases, the J end lost 0 bases, and 17 bases lay between the germline ends. The germline gives CDR1 SQVTM, CDR2 ANQGSEA. The CDR3 DNA reads as TGCAGCGTTGAACCCTTGGAGGTGGGCAGCTCTGGAAACACCATATATTTT. It is translated as CSVEPLEVGSSGNTIYF.

The V gene is TRBV5-1, the J gene TRBJ2-3, with 9 bases identical to TRBD1. The CDR3 is 14 amino acids. Per the germline V gene, CDR1 is SGHRS and CDR2 is YFSETQ. Trimming removed 2 bases from V and 5 bases from J; junction bases left unmatched: 3. CDR3 sequence: CASSFNRGRDTQYF. The CDR3 DNA is TGCGCCAGCAGCTTTAACAGGGGGCGAGATACGCAGTATTTT.

The chain is built from TRBV5-1 and TRBJ1-3, with 8 bases that match TRBD1. Looked up from germline, CDR1 is SGHRS and CDR2 is YFSETQ. The J segment lost 2 bases and the V segment lost 4 bases, leaving 2 bases of the junction unmatched. CDR3 size: 14 residues. Here the CDR3 DNA reads TGCGCCAGCAGCCAACAGGGGGCTGGAAACACCATATATTTT. Protein sequence: CASSQQGAGNTIYF. Together with reference TRBV5-1 and TRBJ1-3, the CDR3 gives the full variable domain: KAGVTQTPRYLIKTRGQQVTLSCSPISGHRSVSWYQQTPGQGLQFLFEYFSETQRNKGNFPGRFSGRQFSNSRSEMNVSTLELGDSALYLCASSQQGAGNTIYFGEGSWLTVV.

This clone was detected once. The chain uses TRBV5-1 and TRBJ2-3, with TRBD2 matching over 9 bases. Germline CDR1 reads SGHRS; CDR2 reads YFSETQ. The CDR3 totals 19 residues. V dropped 2 bases and J dropped 4; count of bases not matched to a gene: 17. The CDR3 DNA is TGCGCCAGCAGCTTAATGGGGGCTAGCGGGACCTTTTTCGCAGATACGCAGTATTTT. Residues: CASSLMGASGTFFADTQYF.

The chain carries TRBV18 and TRBJ1-5; 12 bases align to TRBD1. CDR1 is KGHSH, CDR2 LQKENI, per germline. V was clipped by 3 bases and J by 2 bases; unmatched bases: 17. CDR3 length: 21 residues. The CDR3 here is CASSPLSSWGQGAEGNQPQHF. In DNA, the CDR3 is TGTGCCAGCTCACCTTTAAGCTCGTGGGGACAGGGGGCTGAAGGCAATCAGCCCCAGCATTTT.

The chain is built from TRBV9 and TRBJ1-1; 7 nucleotides match TRBD1. V shed 0 bases and J 4 bases; nucleotides not matched to a gene: 3. CDR1 SGDLS and CDR2 YYNGEE come from the germline V gene. This CDR3 region has 14 residues. This CDR3 reads CASSVAAGGTEAFF. The DNA of the CDR3 is TGTGCCAGCAGCGTAGCGGCAGGGGGCACTGAAGCTTTCTTT.

J is TRBJ2-1 and V is TRBV30, with 11 bases fitting TRBD2. Germline V gives CDR1 GTSNPN, CDR2 SVGIG (reference sequence). The junction had 7 bases not matched to a gene; V was cut back by 2 bases and J by 10 bases. The CDR3 covers 14 residues. The CDR3 protein is CAWSRGLAEIEQFF. For the CDR3, the DNA is TGTGCCTGGAGTCGGGGACTAGCGGAAATAGAGCAGTTCTTC.

This chain joins TRBV27 and TRBJ2-2, with TRBD1 matching 7 bases. Germline loops: CDR1 MNHEY, CDR2 SMNVEV (reference sequence). Losses at the gene ends were 6 bases for V and 7 bases for J; bases not matched to a gene: 11. The CDR3 is 15 residues long. The CDR3 DNA sequence: TGTGCCAGCAGCACACCCGGGACAGTCCGCGGGGAGCTGTTTTTT. Translated: CASSTPGTVRGELFF.

The J gene is TRBJ1-5, the V gene TRBV10-3; tentative D call: TRBD1 (6 bases). Trimming shortened V by 2 bases and J by 0 bases, and 8 bases separated the two germline ends. The CDR3 is 15 residues long. Per the germline V gene, CDR1 is ENHRY and CDR2 is SYGVKD. The CDR3 nucleotides read TGTGCCATCAGTGAGAACAGGGATAGCAATCAGCCCCAGCATTTT. As protein: CAISENRDSNQPQHF.

This clone showed up just a few times. This chain joins TRBV4-1 and TRBJ1-2; TRBD1 matches at 7 bases. The J segment lost 6 bases and the V segment lost 0 bases, leaving 7 bases of the junction unmatched. Germline CDR1 and CDR2: MGHRA and YSYEKL. The CDR3 has 15 residues. CDR3 coding DNA: TGCGCCAGCAGCCAAGAGGGAGACAGGGCCAATGGCTACACCTTC. Protein product: CASSQEGDRANGYTF.

The J gene is TRBJ2-7, the V gene TRBV30, with 9 bases identical to TRBD2. This CDR3 has 15 amino acids. The junction had 11 bases not matched to a gene; V was cut back by 4 bases and J by 4 bases. The germline gives CDR1 GTSNPN, CDR2 SVGIG (reference sequence). This chain's CDR3 is CAWKLAGDMSYEQYF. The CDR3 DNA is TGTGCCTGGAAATTAGCGGGAGATATGTCGTACGAGCAGTACTTC.

This chain joins TRBV7-2 and TRBJ2-1, with D unclear. The CDR3 loop spans 13 amino acids. The V and J ends lost 1 base and 10 bases respectively, with 11 bases between them. Germline CDR1 reads SGHTA; CDR2 reads FQGNSA. The CDR3, as DNA: TGTGCCAGCAGCTTAGGGTCCAGTGGCGAGCAGTTCTTC. Its protein is CASSLGSSGEQFF.

The gene calls are TRBV2 and TRBJ2-3, with D tentatively TRBD1 (5 bases). V was trimmed by 4 bases and J by 3 bases, leaving 14 bases between them. This CDR3 region has 15 residues. Germline assignment: CDR1 SNHLY and CDR2 FYNNEI. In DNA form, the CDR3 reads TGTGCCAGCAGTGTCGGATCGCCAGGGACAGATACGCAGTATTTT. Protein sequence: CASSVGSPGTDTQYF.

This chain joins TRBV7-9 and TRBJ2-7; D possibly corresponds to TRBD1 (6 bases). In germline, CDR1 is SEHNR, CDR2 FQNEAQ (reference sequence). The length of the CDR3 is 14 residues. V was clipped by 3 bases and J by 0 bases, with 9 bases between them. CDR3 sequence reads: CASSLGQSSYEQYF. CDR3 DNA sequence: TGTGCCAGCAGCTTGGGACAAAGCTCCTACGAGCAGTACTTC.

The rearrangement uses TRBV5-6 and TRBJ2-6; 9 bases are a match to TRBD1. V shed 0 bases, J shed 4 bases, and the junction held 8 bases outside the gene matches. The CDR3 is 18 amino acids. Germline CDR1 and CDR2: SGHDT and YYEEEE. CDR3: CASSLARTGVKGANVLTF. CDR3 sequence (DNA): TGTGCCAGCAGCTTGGCCCGGACAGGGGTTAAAGGGGCCAACGTCCTGACTTTC.

This clone was observed once. The chain uses TRBV7-9 and TRBJ2-1; perhaps TRBD1 as D (7 bases). With 4 bases removed from V and 7 bases from J, the gap between germline ends came to 8 bases. The CDR3 is 12 amino acids. Germline assignment: CDR1 SEHNR and CDR2 FQNEAQ (reference sequence). The CDR3 region has the DNA TGTGCCAGCAGCTCAGGGGGGAATGAGCAGTTCTTC. Amino acid sequence: CASSSGGNEQFF.

This sequence joins TRBV4-1 and TRBJ2-7, with a tentative D call TRBD2 (6 bases). The CDR3 runs to 16 residues. V was cut by 1 base and J by 3 bases, with 16 bases left in between. CDR1 is MGHRA and CDR2 is YSYEKL in the germline V gene. The CDR3 bases are TGCGCCAGCAGCCAAGGAGTAGGGACGGGGGACTACGAGCAGTACTTC. Its translation is CASSQGVGTGDYEQYF.

The rearrangement links TRBV2 to TRBJ2-1; D possibly corresponds to TRBD1 (5 bases). This CDR3 comprises 14 residues. The ends were cut back, 1 base at V and 7 bases at J, with 11 bases in the middle. Germline values: CDR1 SNHLY, CDR2 FYNNEI. The CDR3 sequence is CASSEVGAGNEQFF. CDR3 nucleotide sequence: TGTGCCAGCAGTGAAGTTGGGGCAGGGAATGAGCAGTTCTTC.

The chain has TRBV7-7 and TRBJ2-2, with D possibly TRBD1 on 5 matching bases. This CDR3 has 14 residues. Looked up from germline, CDR1 is SSHAT and CDR2 is FNYEAQ (reference sequence). CDR3 sequence: CASTYTRDSGELFF. As DNA, the CDR3 is TGTGCTAGTACCTACACCAGGGATTCAGGGGAGCTGTTTTTT.

This chain joins TRBV19 and TRBJ2-3, with 8 bases fitting TRBD2. This CDR3 has 15 residues. V trimming: 3 bases; J trimming: 3 bases; junction bases outside the gene matches: 5. From germline, CDR1 is LNHDA and CDR2 SQIVND (reference sequence). In DNA form, the CDR3 reads TGTGCCAGTAGTATCCAGCGGGGGACGACAGATACGCAGTATTTT. This gives the protein CASSIQRGTTDTQYF.

Sample share makes this clone medium-sized (0.01 to 0.1%). The chain has TRBV5-4 and TRBJ1-1, with TRBD1 as a possible D gene (5 bases). Germline CDR1 is SGHNT and CDR2 is YYREEE (reference sequence). The CDR3 has 15 amino acids. V shed 1 base and J shed 1 base, with 11 bases lying between them. The CDR3 nucleotides read TGTGCCAGCAGCTTGCTAGGGGAGGGGAACACTGAAGCTTTCTTT. Amino acids: CASSLLGEGNTEAFF.

The rearrangement links TRBV5-1 to TRBJ2-3; 8 bases match TRBD2. The V gene end was trimmed by 2 bases and the J gene end by 2 bases; junction bases not matched to a gene: 7. The germline V gene has CDR1 SGHRS and CDR2 YFSETQ. This CDR3 is built from 16 residues. As DNA, the CDR3 is TGCGCCAGCAGCTTCACGTTAGCGGGACCCACAGATACGCAGTATTTT. Amino acid sequence: CASSFTLAGPTDTQYF.

The chain has TRBV7-9 and TRBJ1-1; 7 nucleotides match TRBD1. The CDR3 has 14 amino acids. Germline-derived CDR1 and CDR2 are SEHNR and FQNEAQ (reference sequence). The V and J ends lost 2 bases and 8 bases, in that order; junction bases with no gene match: 8. CDR3 protein: CASSLPQGVTEAFF. The CDR3 nucleotides read TGTGCCAGCAGCTTACCGCAGGGGGTAACCGAAGCTTTCTTT.

This chain uses TRBV28 with TRBJ2-5; TRBD2 matches at 7 bases. The germline gives CDR1 MDHEN, CDR2 SYDVKM. The CDR3 sequence is 15 residues long. V lost 7 bases and J lost 4; bases outside the gene matches: 12. The CDR3, as DNA: TGTGCCAGCATCGCCGGACTAGAGTGGGCAGAGACCCAGTACTTC. Translated: CASIAGLEWAETQYF.

The J gene is TRBJ1-1, the V gene TRBV18; no clear D. This CDR3 is 15 amino acids long. Germline V CDR1 and CDR2: KGHSH, LQKENI. V gave up 1 base and J gave up 1 base, with 10 bases separating them. CDR3 residues: CASSPRNRGNTEAFF. CDR3 sequence (DNA): TGTGCCAGCTCACCACGAAATAGAGGGAACACTGAAGCTTTCTTT.

This clone was observed a single time. The chain is built from TRBV19 and TRBJ1-1; TRBD1 matches at 10 bases. Losses at the gene ends were 0 bases for V and 2 bases for J; bases not matched to a gene: 12. Germline loops: CDR1 LNHDA, CDR2 SQIVND (reference sequence). This CDR3 is 19 amino acids long. DNA for the CDR3: TGTGCCAGTAGTATAGATTGGTTTTCGGGACAGGGGCCTAACACTGAAGCTTTCTTT. Translation: CASSIDWFSGQGPNTEAFF.

V gene TRBV7-2 combines with J gene TRBJ2-5, with a tentative D call TRBD2 (5 bases). Germline V gene sequence: CDR1 SGHTA, CDR2 FQGNSA. This CDR3 region has 15 residues. Trimming removed 1 base from V and 4 bases from J, with 13 bases in between. CDR3 amino acids: CASSLDTTTLETQYF. In DNA, the CDR3 is TGTGCCAGCAGCTTAGATACGACTACCCTAGAGACCCAGTACTTC.

The chain couples TRBV9 to TRBJ1-4; no firm D call. The CDR3 spans 15 residues. V was cut by 4 bases and J by 0 bases, with 10 bases left in between. Germline V gene sequence: CDR1 SGDLS, CDR2 YYNGEE. The CDR3 here is CASSTSTTTNEKLFF. In DNA form, the CDR3 reads TGTGCCAGCAGCACCTCTACCACAACTAATGAAAAACTGTTTTTT.

This chain connects TRBV5-4 to TRBJ2-3; no clear D gene. Trimming took off 0 bases at V and 4 bases at J, with 3 bases between the two ends. CDR1 and CDR2 from the germline V gene are SGHNT and YYREEE (reference sequence). This CDR3 has 12 residues. CDR3 residues: CASSLGADTQYF. The CDR3 nucleotides are TGTGCCAGCAGCTTGGGAGCAGATACGCAGTATTTT.

V and J are TRBV7-9 and TRBJ2-6; TRBD1 matches 7 bases. The J segment lost 4 bases and the V segment lost 5 bases, leaving 14 bases of the junction unmatched. The CDR3 length is 18 residues. CDR1 is SEHNR, CDR2 FQNEAQ, per germline (reference sequence). For the CDR3, the DNA is TGTGCCAGCAGCCCGCTGACAGGGCTAAGGACCGGGGCCAACGTCCTGACTTTC. It codes for CASSPLTGLRTGANVLTF. The full variable domain, completed using reference TRBV7-9 and TRBJ2-6, is DTGVSQNPRHKITKRGQNVTFRCDPISEHNRLYWYRQTLGQGPEFLTYFQNEAQLEKSRLLSDRFSAERPKGSFSTLEIQRTEQGDSAMYLCASSPLTGLRTGANVLTFGAGSRLTVL.